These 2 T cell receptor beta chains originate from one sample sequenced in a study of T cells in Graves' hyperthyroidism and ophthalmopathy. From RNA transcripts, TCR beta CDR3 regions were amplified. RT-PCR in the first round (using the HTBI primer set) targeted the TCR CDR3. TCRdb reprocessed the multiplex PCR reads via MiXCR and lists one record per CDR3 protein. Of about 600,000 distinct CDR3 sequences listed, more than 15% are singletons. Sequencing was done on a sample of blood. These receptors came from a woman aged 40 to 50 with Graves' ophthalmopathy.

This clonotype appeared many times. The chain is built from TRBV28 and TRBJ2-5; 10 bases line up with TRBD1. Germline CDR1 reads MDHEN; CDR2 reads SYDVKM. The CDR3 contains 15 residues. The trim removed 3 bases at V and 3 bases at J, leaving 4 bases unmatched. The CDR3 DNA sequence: TGTGCCAGCAGTTTTGCCGGGACAGGGGAAGAGACCCAGTACTTC. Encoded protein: CASSFAGTGEETQYF. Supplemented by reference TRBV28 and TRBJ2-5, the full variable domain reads DVKVTQSSRYLVKRTGEKVFLECVQDMDHENMFWYRQDPGLGLRLIYFSYDVKMKEKGDIPEGYSVSREKKERFSLILESASTNQTSMYLCASSFAGTGEETQYFGPGTRLLVL.

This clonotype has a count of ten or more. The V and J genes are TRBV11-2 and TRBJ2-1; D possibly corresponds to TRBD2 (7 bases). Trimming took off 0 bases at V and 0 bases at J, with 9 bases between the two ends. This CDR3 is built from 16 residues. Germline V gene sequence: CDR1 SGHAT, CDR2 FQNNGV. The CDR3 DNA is TGTGCCAGCAGCTTAGAGCGGGGGCTCTCCTACAATGAGCAGTTCTTC. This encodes CASSLERGLSYNEQFF.